This entry concerns a single T cell receptor beta chain. These data come from a study of CD8+ T cells in alopecia areata. Study at large: Twice daily, treated patients received 5 to 10 mg of oral tofacitinib.

V dropped 7 bases and J dropped 6; count of bases not matched to a gene: 8. This CDR3 region has 13 residues. Germline V gene sequence: CDR1 SQVTM, CDR2 ANQGSEA. This sample's treatment: oral pan-JAK inhibitor, 5-10 mg twice daily. Following RNA extraction, reverse transcription yielded cDNA that acted as the sequencing template. Only in-frame clones appear in the TCRdb table, and some are missing; sequencing was by immunoSEQ multiplex PCR. The sample has 200,000 to 250,000 clones; approximately 57% are singletons. This chain uses TRBV29-1 with TRBJ2-1, with 8 nucleotides matching TRBD2. The TCR was taken from a human donor with alopecia areata. The input for sequencing was CD4+ T cells sorted from blood, taken at week 4, from a patient treated with tofacitinib. CDR3 nucleotides: TGCAGCGCAAACGCCGGGGGGGCCAATGAGCAGTTCTTC. The encoded protein is CSANAGGANEQFF.